The following is a T cell receptor (beta chain) sequence with its context. Its specificity is not known. This specimen belongs to a study of cytomegalovirus exposure and HLA in healthy donors. Deletions cut 2 bases from V and 5 bases from J, with 12 bases between. This CDR3 spans 14 amino acids. Per germline, CDR1 SGHNT and CDR2 YENEEA. The PCR had 60 Vbeta and 13 Jbeta primers. Produced via immunoSEQ multiplex PCR; TCRdb's table is partial and in-frame only. Of approximately 140,000 clones detected, approximately 80% appear once; the ten largest clones hold around 1.5%. Donors showed nominal health when sampled, although they likely had unrecorded immune exposures. The study, taken as a whole, reports: A later analysis found that most CMV-associated TCR beta chains appeared HLA-restricted. Previous analysis showed most TCR beta V segments were productive about 87% or about 30% of the time.

V usage is TRBV11-3 and J usage is TRBJ2-5; D perhaps matches TRBD2 (5 bases). Source material: PBMCs. This receptor was obtained from a woman between 18 and 30 years old in good health and CMV-seronegative. CDR3 DNA: TGTGCCAGCAGCTTATCTCGGGGTTCCGAGACCCAGTACTTC. This encodes CASSLSRGSETQYF.